Shown below are 12 T cell receptor beta chains from a single sample sequenced in a study of cytomegalovirus exposure and HLA in healthy donors. 13 Jbeta primers and 60 Vbeta primers were used for the PCR. The data were produced by immunoSEQ multiplex PCR, yet TCRdb's version contains in-frame clones alone and is incomplete. In the table there are 200,000 or so clones, roughly 84% of which are singletons. What was sequenced was PBMCs. The receptor set was obtained from a boy younger than 10 in good health and CMV-seronegative.

CDR3: CASSLQRDYEQYF. CDR3 nucleotides: TGTGCCAGCAGCTTGCAGCGGGACTACGAGCAGTACTTC. This sequence joins TRBV7-8 and TRBJ2-7, with TRBD2 matching over 7 bases. The length of the CDR3 is 13 residues. V trimming: 3 bases; J trimming: 3 bases; junction bases outside the gene matches: 2. CDR1 and CDR2 (germline): SGHVS, FQNEAQ.

Concerning this clone: A junction end diverges from the germline sequence, so it may reflect a read error. V is TRBV7-2 and J is TRBJ1-2; D uncertain. Germline assignment: CDR1 SGHTA and CDR2 FQGNSA. The CDR3 runs to 16 residues. CDR3 sequence: CVSSAGGPALPYGYTF. The CDR3 DNA reads TGTGTCAGCAGTGCCGGTGGGCCAGCCTTACCCTATGGCTACACCTTC.

The chain recombines TRBV13 with TRBJ1-1; perhaps TRBD1 as D (5 bases). Between the trimmed V and J ends, which lost 5 bases and 6 bases, there was a span of 16 bases. CDR3 length equals 14 residues. From germline, CDR1 is PRHDT and CDR2 FYEKMQ (reference sequence). The CDR3 reads CASSPTPAGAEAFF. Here the CDR3 DNA reads TGTGCCAGCAGCCCAACCCCCGCGGGGGCTGAAGCTTTCTTT. The whole variable domain, filled in from reference TRBV13 and TRBJ1-1, reads AAGVIQSPRHLIKEKRETATLKCYPIPRHDTVYWYQQGPGQDPQFLISFYEKMQSDKGSIPDRFSAQQFSDYHSELNMSSLELGDSALYFCASSPTPAGAEAFFGQGTRLTVV.

This clone has a single count. The V call is TRBV6-4, the J call TRBJ2-2; 7 bases fit TRBD2. The CDR3 is 12 amino acids. Germline lookup yields CDR1 MRHNA and CDR2 SNTAGT. The trim removed 8 bases at V and 8 bases at J, leaving 5 bases unmatched. This chain's CDR3 is CASRGTTGELFF. The CDR3 region has the DNA TGTGCCAGCCGTGGGACTACAGGGGAGCTGTTTTTT.

Worth noting for this clone: The junction departs from the called germline gene at one end, perhaps through a read error. The chain joins TRBV7-9 to TRBJ2-7; D gene uncertain. CDR1 is SEHNR and CDR2 is FQNEAQ in the germline V gene (reference sequence). The CDR3 loop spans 12 amino acids. The CDR3 DNA reads as TGTTCCAGCAGCTTAACGGTACGGGAGCAGTACTTC. The encoded protein is CSSSLTVREQYF.

This clone was observed once. The chain's CDR3 is CASSPLLGQFDSPLHF. DNA of the CDR3: TGCGCCAGCAGCCCCCTCCTGGGACAGTTTGATTCACCCCTCCACTTT. The chain carries TRBV5-1 and TRBJ1-6, with TRBD1 matching 7 bases. Germline V gives CDR1 SGHRS, CDR2 YFSETQ. V gave up 4 bases and J gave up 8 bases; unmatched junction bases: 12. There are 16 residues in the CDR3.

The chain couples TRBV21-1 to TRBJ1-4; TRBD1, the table's D call, was not compared with the DNA. TRBV21-1 corresponds to a pseudogene. The CDR3 has 17 amino acids. CDR3 sequence (DNA): TGTGCCAGCAGAGGACAGGGATTTCCTTTTACTAATGAAAAACTGTTTTTT. Translated, it gives CASRGQGFPFTNEKLFF.

The CDR3 is CAWSVSAGIGNTIYF. CDR3 DNA: TGTGCCTGGAGTGTAAGTGCAGGGATTGGAAACACCATATATTTT. The rearrangement links TRBV30 to TRBJ1-3; tentative D call: TRBD1 (5 bases). Germline-derived CDR1 and CDR2 are GTSNPN and SVGIG (reference sequence). Trimming removed 0 bases at V and 3 bases at J, with 12 bases between. CDR3 length: 15 residues. The variable domain in full, completed from reference TRBV30 and TRBJ1-3, reads SQTIHQWPATLVQPVGSPLSLECTVEGTSNPNLYWYRQAAGRGLQLLFYSVGIGQISSEVPQNLSASRPQDRQFILSSKKLLLSDSGFYLCAWSVSAGIGNTIYFGEGSWLTVV.

The rearrangement joins TRBV10-3 to TRBJ1-1; no clear D gene. The CDR3 totals 13 residues. V was shortened by 4 bases and J by 2 bases, with 8 bases between the two germline ends. The germline V gene encodes CDR1 ENHRY and CDR2 SYGVKD. CDR3 in amino acids: CAISGQANTEAFF. CDR3 in DNA: TGTGCCATCAGTGGCCAGGCAAACACTGAAGCTTTCTTT.

This clone occurred once. V and J are TRBV2 and TRBJ2-5; D is possibly TRBD2 (7 bases). CDR1 and CDR2 from the germline V gene are SNHLY and FYNNEI. The CDR3 totals 16 residues. Trimming took 7 bases from V and 2 from J, leaving 20 bases between them. The DNA of the CDR3 is TGTGCCAGCATTAGGGGCGGGAGAGGGGGGCAAGAGACCCAGTACTTC. Translation: CASIRGGRGGQETQYF.

The chain is built from TRBV5-4 and TRBJ2-5; TRBD2 agrees at 10 bases. The CDR3 sequence is 16 residues long. The junction had 5 bases not matched to a gene; V was cut back by 2 bases and J by 1 base. Germline CDR1 and CDR2: SGHNT and YYREEE (reference sequence). The chain's CDR3 is CASSFRTSGLQETQYF. CDR3 nucleotides: TGTGCCAGCAGCTTTCGGACTAGCGGCCTCCAAGAGACCCAGTACTTC.

This clone turned up a few times. This rearrangement joins TRBV10-1 to TRBJ2-5, with D unresolved. Trimming took off 10 bases at V and 7 bases at J, with 10 bases between the two ends. Germline V lookup: CDR1 WNHNN, CDR2 SYGVQD (reference sequence). There are 10 residues in the CDR3. The CDR3 bases are TGCGCCACCCCGCCAGGGACCCAGTACTTC. It encodes CATPPGTQYF.